Sequencing of this T cell receptor beta chain was carried out in a study of T cell responses to AZD1222 COVID-19 vaccine. The study's findings and limits: Unmutated regions of variants are reportedly targeted by nearly half of spike-specific TCRs. The donors showed a predominance of white British ancestry and of females, with possible underestimation of clonal diversity. At baseline, seropositivity was found in only 5 to 7 AZD1222 recipients.

TCRdb's table, derived via immunoSEQ multiplex PCR, lists solely in-frame clones and lacks some. The sample contains some 80,000 clones, approximately 85% of which appear only once. A remark on this clone: The antigen is undetermined.

CDR1 and CDR2 from the germline V gene are LGHNA and YNFKEQ. V was clipped by 3 bases and J by 5 bases, with 8 bases between them. The CDR3 is 13 residues long. J is TRBJ2-1 and V is TRBV4-2, with D perhaps matching TRBD2 (5 bases). This specimen was peripheral blood, taken on day 0 of AZD1222 vaccination. The clonotype comes from an adult in good health. CDR3 nucleotide sequence: TGTGCCAGCAGCCACGGGGTTGACAATGAGCAGTTCTTC. Amino acids: CASSHGVDNEQFF.